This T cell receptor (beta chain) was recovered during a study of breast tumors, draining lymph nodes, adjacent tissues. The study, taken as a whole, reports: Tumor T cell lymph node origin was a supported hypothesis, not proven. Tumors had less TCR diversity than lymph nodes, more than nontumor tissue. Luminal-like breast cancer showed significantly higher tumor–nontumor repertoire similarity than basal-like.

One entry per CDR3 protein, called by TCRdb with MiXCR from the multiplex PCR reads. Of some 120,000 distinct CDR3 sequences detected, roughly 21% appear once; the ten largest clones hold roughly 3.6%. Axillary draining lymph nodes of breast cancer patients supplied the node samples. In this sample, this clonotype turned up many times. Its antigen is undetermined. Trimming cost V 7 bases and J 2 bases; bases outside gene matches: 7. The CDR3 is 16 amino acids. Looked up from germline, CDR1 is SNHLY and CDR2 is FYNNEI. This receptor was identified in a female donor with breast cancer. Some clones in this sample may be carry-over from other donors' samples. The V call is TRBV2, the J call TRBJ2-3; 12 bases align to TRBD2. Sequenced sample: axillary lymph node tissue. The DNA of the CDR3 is TGTGCCAGCAAACCGGGACTAGCGGGCACCACAGATACGCAGTATTTT. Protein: CASKPGLAGTTDTQYF.